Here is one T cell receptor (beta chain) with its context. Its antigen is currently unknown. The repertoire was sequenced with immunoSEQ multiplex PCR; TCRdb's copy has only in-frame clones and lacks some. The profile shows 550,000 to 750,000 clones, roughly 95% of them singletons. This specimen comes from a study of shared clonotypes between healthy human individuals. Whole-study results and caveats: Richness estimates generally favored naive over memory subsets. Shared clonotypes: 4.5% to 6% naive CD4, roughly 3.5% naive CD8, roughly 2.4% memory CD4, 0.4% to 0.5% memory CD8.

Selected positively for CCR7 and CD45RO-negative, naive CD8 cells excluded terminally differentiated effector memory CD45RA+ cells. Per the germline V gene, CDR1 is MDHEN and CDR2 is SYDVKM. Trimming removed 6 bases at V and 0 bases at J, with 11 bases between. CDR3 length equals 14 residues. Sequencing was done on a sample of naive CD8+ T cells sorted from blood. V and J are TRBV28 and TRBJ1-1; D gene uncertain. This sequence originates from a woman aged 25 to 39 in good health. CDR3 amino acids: CASRLGLMNTEAFF. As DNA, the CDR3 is TGTGCCAGCAGACTTGGACTGATGAACACTGAAGCTTTCTTT.